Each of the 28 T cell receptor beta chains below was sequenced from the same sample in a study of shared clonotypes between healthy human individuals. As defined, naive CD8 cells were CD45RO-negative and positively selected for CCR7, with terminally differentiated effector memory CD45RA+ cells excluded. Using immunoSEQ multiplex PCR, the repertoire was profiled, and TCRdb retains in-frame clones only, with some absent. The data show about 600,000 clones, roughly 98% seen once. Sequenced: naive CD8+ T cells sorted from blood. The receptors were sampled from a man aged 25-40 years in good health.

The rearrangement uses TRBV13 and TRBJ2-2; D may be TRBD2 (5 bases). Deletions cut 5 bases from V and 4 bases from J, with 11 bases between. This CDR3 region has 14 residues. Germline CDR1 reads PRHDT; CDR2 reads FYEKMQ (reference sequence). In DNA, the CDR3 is TGTGCCAGCAGCCCCCTCGAGGGCACCGGGGAGCTGTTTTTT. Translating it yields CASSPLEGTGELFF.

The DNA for the CDR3 is TGTGCCAGCAGTCCCCCTGCAGGGGAGCAGTACTTC. Its protein is CASSPPAGEQYF. The chain has TRBV27 and TRBJ2-7, with a possible D match to TRBD1 (5 bases). CDR1 is MNHEY and CDR2 is SMNVEV in the germline V gene (reference sequence). Trimming removed 5 bases at V and 7 bases at J, with 12 bases between. The CDR3 consists of 12 residues.

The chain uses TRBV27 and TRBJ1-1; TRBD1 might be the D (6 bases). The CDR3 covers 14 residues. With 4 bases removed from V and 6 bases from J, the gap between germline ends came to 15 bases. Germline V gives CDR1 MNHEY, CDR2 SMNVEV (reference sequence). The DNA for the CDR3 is TGTGCCAGCAGTTCCTTGGGGGGCCCCCCTGAAGCTTTCTTT. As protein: CASSSLGGPPEAFF.

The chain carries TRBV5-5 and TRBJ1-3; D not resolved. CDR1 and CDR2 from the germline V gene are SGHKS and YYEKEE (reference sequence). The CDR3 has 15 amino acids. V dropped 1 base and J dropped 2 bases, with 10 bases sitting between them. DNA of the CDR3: TGTGCCAGCAGCTTGACAAGGGATGCTGGAAACACCATATATTTT. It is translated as CASSLTRDAGNTIYF.

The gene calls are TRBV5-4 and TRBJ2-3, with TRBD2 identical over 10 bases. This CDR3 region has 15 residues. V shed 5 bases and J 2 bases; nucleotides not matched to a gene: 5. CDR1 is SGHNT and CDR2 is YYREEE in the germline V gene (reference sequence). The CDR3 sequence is CASSSGTSDTDTQYF. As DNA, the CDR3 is TGTGCCAGCAGTTCCGGGACTAGCGACACAGATACGCAGTATTTT.

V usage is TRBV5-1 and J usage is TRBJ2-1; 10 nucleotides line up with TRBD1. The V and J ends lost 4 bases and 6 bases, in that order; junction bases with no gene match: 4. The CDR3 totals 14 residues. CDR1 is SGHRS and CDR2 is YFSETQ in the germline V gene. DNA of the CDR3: TGCGCCAGCAGCGGGACAGGGGTGTTCAATGAGCAGTTCTTC. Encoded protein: CASSGTGVFNEQFF.

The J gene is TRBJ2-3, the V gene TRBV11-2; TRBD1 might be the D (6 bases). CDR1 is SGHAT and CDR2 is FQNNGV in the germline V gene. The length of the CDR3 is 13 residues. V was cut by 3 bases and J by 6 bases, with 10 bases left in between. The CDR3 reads CASSFPGADTQYF. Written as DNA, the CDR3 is TGTGCCAGCAGCTTTCCAGGGGCGGATACGCAGTATTTT.

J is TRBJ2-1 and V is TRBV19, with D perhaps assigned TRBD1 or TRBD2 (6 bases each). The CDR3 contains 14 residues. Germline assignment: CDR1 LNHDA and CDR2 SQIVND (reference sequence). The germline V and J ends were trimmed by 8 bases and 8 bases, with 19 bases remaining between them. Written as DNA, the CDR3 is TGTGCCAGTTGGGGGGCCCCCAATTGGGATGAGCAGTTCTTC. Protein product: CASWGAPNWDEQFF.

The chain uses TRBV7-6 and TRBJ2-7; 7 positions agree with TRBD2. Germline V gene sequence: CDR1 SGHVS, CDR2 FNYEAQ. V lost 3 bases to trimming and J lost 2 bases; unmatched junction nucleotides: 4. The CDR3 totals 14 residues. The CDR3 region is CASSLGRETYEQYF. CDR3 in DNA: TGTGCCAGCAGCTTGGGGCGGGAGACCTACGAGCAGTACTTC.

Here the CDR3 reads CAWSEGTLNTGELFF. The CDR3 nucleotides are TGTGCCTGGAGCGAAGGGACACTTAACACCGGGGAGCTGTTTTTT. This chain links TRBV30 with TRBJ2-2, with a possible D match to TRBD1 (6 bases). The germline V gene has CDR1 GTSNPN and CDR2 SVGIG (reference sequence). The CDR3 totals 15 residues. Trimming pared 3 bases from V and 2 bases from J, leaving 13 bases between.

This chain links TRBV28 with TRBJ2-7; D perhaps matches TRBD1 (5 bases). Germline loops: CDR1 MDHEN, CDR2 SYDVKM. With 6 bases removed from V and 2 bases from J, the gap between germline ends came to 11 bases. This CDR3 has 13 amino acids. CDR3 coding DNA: TGTGCCAGCAGAAACGACAGTCCCTACGAGCAGTACTTC. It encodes CASRNDSPYEQYF.

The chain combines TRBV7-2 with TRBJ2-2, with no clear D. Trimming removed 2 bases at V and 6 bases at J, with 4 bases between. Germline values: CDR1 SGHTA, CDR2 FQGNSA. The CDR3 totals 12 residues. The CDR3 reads CASSLSPGELFF. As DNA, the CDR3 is TGTGCCAGCAGCTTAAGCCCCGGGGAGCTGTTTTTT.

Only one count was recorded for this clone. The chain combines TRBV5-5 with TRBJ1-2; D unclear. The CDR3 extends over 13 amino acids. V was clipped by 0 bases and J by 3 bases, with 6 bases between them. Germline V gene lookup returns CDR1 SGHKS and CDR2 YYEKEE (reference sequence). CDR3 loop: CASSLDGHYGYTF. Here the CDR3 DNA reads TGTGCCAGCAGCTTGGACGGCCACTATGGCTACACCTTC.

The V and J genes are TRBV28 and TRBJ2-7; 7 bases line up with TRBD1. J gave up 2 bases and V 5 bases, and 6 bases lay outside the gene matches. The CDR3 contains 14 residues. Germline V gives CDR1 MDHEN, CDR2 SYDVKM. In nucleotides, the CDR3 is TGTGCCAGCAGTCTCGGACAGGCTACCTACGAGCAGTACTTC. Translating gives CASSLGQATYEQYF. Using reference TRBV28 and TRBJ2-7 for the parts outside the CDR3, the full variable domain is DVKVTQSSRYLVKRTGEKVFLECVQDMDHENMFWYRQDPGLGLRLIYFSYDVKMKEKGDIPEGYSVSREKKERFSLILESASTNQTSMYLCASSLGQATYEQYFGPGTRLTVT.

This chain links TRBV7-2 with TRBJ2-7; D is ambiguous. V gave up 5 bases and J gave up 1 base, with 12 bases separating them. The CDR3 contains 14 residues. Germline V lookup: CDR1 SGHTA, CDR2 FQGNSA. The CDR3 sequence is CASSPRGTSYEQYF. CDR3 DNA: TGTGCCAGCAGCCCGCGAGGAACTTCCTACGAGCAGTACTTC.

The CDR3 region has the DNA TGCAGCGTCGAGGAGAGCTCCTACAATGAGCAGTTCTTC. Its translation is CSVEESSYNEQFF. This chain connects TRBV29-1 to TRBJ2-1; no clear D. Germline V gene data show CDR1 as SQVTM and CDR2 as ANQGSEA. Trimming stripped 6 bases from V and 0 bases from J, with 9 bases between. There are 13 residues in the CDR3.

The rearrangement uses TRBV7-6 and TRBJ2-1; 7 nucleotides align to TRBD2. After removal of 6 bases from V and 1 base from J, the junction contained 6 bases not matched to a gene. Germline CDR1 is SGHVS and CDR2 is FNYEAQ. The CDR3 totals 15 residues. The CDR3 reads CASSPGTTSYNEQFF. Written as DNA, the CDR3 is TGTGCCAGCAGTCCCGGGACTACTTCCTACAATGAGCAGTTCTTC.

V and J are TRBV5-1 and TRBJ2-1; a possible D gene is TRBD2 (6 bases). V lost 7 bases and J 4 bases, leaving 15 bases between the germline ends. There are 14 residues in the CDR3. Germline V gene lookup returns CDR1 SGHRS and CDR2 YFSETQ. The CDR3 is CASGGTPGYNEQFF. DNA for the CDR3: TGCGCCAGCGGGGGGACCCCGGGTTACAATGAGCAGTTCTTC.

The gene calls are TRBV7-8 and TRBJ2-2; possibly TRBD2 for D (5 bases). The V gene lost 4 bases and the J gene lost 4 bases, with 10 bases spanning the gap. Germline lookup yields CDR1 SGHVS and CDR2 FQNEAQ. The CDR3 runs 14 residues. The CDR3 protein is CASSSYGGTGELFF. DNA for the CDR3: TGTGCCAGCAGCTCCTACGGAGGCACCGGGGAGCTGTTTTTT.

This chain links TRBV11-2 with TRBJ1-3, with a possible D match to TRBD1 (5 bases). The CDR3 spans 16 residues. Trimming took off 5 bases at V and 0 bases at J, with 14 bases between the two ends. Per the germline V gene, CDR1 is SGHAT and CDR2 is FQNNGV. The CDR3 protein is CASSLRQPHSGNTIYF. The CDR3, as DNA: TGTGCCAGCAGCCTGCGACAGCCGCACTCTGGAAACACCATATATTTT.

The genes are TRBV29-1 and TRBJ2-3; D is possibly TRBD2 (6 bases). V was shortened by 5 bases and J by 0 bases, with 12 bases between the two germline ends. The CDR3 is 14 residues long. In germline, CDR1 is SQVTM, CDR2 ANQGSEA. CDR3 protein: CSVQLAGSTDTQYF. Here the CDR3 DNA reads TGCAGCGTTCAACTAGCTGGAAGCACAGATACGCAGTATTTT.

In nucleotides, the CDR3 is TGTGCCAGCAGTGAATCTAGCGGGAGCCAAGTCGGGGAGACCCAGTACTTC. Its protein product is CASSESSGSQVGETQYF. This chain connects TRBV6-1 to TRBJ2-5, with TRBD2 matching over 10 bases. The CDR3 extends over 17 amino acids. Germline assignment: CDR1 MNHNS and CDR2 SASEGT. The V gene end was trimmed by 2 bases and the J gene end by 5 bases; junction bases not matched to a gene: 11.

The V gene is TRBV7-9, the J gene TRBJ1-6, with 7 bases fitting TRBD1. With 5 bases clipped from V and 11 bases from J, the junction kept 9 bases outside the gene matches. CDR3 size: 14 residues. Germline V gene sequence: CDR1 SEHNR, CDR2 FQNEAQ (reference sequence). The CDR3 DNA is TGTGCCAGCAGCCAGGGGGGGACAGCAACACCCCTCCACTTT. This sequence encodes CASSQGGTATPLHF.

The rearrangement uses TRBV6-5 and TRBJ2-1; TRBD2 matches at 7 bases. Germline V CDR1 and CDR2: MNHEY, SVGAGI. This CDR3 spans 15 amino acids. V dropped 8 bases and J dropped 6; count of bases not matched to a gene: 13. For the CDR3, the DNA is TGTGCCAGCCGTTTAGGGCTAGCGGACCTCAATGAGCAGTTCTTC. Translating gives CASRLGLADLNEQFF.

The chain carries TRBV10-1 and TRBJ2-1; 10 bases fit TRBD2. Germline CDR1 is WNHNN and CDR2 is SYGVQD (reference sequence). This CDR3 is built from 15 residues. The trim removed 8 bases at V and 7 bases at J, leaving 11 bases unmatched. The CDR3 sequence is CASSGGASGRNEQFF. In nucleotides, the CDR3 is TGCGCCAGCTCCGGTGGGGCTAGCGGGAGAAATGAGCAGTTCTTC.

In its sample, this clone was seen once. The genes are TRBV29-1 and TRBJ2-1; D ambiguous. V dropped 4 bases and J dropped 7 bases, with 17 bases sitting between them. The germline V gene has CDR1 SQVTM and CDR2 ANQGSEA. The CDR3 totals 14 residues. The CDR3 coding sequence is TGCAGCGTTGTGAGAATCGTTAGGGATAATGAGCAGTTCTTC. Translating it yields CSVVRIVRDNEQFF.

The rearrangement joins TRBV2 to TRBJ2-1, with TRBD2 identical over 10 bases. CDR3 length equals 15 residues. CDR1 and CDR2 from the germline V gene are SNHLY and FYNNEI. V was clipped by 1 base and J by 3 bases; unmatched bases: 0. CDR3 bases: TGTGCCAGCAGTGAAGTAGCGGGAGGCTACAATGAGCAGTTCTTC. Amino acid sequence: CASSEVAGGYNEQFF. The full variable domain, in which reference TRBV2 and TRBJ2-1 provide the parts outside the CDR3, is EPEVTQTPSHQVTQMGQEVILRCVPISNHLYFYWYRQILGQKVEFLVSFYNNEISEKSEIFDDQFSVERPDGSNFTLKIRSTKLEDSAMYFCASSEVAGGYNEQFFGPGTRLTVL.

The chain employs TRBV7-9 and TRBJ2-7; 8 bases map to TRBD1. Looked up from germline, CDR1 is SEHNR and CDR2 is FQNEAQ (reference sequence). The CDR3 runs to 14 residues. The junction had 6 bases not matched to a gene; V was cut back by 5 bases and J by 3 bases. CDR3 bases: TGTGCCAGCAGCGCGCGGACAGGGAACTACGAGCAGTACTTC. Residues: CASSARTGNYEQYF.